This T cell receptor beta chain was observed in a study of response to subunit inactivated influenza vaccine. As regards this clonotype: Its specificity is unknown.

Study findings and constraints: The study's authors posited that every seasonal influenza vaccination enlists few new T cells.

CDR3 size: 13 residues. Germline V gene data show CDR1 as MNHNS and CDR2 as SASEGT. Trimming stripped 7 bases from V and 7 bases from J, with 16 bases between. TCRdb passed the RT-PCR reads through MiXCR, listing each CDR3 protein once. The data show around 790,000 distinct CDR3 sequences, approximately 22% seen once. V gene TRBV6-1 combines with J gene TRBJ1-2; a weak D match, TRBD1 (5 bases). The sequence derives from a man aged 50-59 years who received an inactivated influenza vaccine. This specimen consisted of PBMCs from blood, obtained 5 to 6 days after vaccination. For the CDR3, the DNA is TGTGCCAGCACGTCGCCTCCGGGGGGTGGCTACACCTTC. Residues: CASTSPPGGGYTF.